This T cell receptor beta chain was sequenced during a study of regulatory T cells in long-lasting Graves disease. Time point in this sample: newly diagnosed GD, antithyroid drugs for less than 3 months. Preparation of the TCR library used RNA extracted from PBMCs. V was trimmed by 0 bases and J by 0 bases, leaving 6 bases between them. The germline gives CDR1 SGHRS, CDR2 YFSETQ. The CDR3 length is 15 residues. This clonotype has a count of ten or more. HTBI primers from iRepertoire and Arm-PCR of CDR3 regions yielded the TCR beta libraries. TCRdb re-called the multiplex PCR reads through MiXCR, storing one row per CDR3 protein. The top ten hold 17% of the sample, which has about 450,000 distinct CDR3 sequences, around 13% seen once. These data also formed part of another study, on T cells in Graves' hyperthyroidism and ophthalmopathy.

This TCR derives from a woman aged 45 to 65 with Graves disease. Sequencing used peripheral blood mononuclear cells (PBMCs), obtained at new diagnosis, from a patient treated with antithyroid drugs. This chain links TRBV5-1 with TRBJ2-2; D unresolved. CDR3 bases: TGCGCCAGCAGCTTGGCCCTAGCGAACACCGGGGAGCTGTTTTTT. This sequence encodes CASSLALANTGELFF. The variable domain in full, with the rest retrieved from reference TRBV5-1 and TRBJ2-2, is KAGVTQTPRYLIKTRGQQVTLSCSPISGHRSVSWYQQTPGQGLQFLFEYFSETQRNKGNFPGRFSGRQFSNSRSEMNVSTLELGDSALYLCASSLALANTGELFFGEGSRLTVL.